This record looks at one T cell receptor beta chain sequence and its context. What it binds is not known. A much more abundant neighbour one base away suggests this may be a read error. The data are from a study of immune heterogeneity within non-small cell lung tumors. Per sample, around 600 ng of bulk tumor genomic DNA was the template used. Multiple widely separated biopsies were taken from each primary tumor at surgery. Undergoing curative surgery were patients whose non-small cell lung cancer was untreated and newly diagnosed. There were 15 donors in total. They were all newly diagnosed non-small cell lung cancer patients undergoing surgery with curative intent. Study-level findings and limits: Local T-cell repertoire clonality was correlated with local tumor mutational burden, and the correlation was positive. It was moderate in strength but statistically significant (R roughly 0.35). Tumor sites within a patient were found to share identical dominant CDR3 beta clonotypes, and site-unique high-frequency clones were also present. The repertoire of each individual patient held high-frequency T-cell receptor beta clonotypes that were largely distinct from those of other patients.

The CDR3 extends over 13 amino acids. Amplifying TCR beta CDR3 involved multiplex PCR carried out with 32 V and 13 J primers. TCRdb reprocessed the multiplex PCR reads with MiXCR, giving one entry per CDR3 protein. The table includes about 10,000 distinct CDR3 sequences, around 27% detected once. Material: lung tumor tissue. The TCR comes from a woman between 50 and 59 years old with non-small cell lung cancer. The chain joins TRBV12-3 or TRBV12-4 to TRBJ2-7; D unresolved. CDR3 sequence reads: CTSSLVGSGQQYF. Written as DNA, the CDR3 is TGTACCAGCAGTTTAGTAGGGTCTGGCCAGCAGTACTTC.